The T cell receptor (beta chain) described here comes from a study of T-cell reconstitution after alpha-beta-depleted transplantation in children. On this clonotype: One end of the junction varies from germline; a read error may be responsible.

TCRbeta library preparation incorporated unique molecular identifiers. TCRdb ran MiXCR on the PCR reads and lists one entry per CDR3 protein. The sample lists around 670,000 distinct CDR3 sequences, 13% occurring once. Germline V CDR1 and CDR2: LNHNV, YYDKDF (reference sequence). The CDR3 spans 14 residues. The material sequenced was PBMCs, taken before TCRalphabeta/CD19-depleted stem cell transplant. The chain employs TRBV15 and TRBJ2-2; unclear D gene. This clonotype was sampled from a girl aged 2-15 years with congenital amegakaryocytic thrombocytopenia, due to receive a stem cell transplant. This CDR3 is CGTTQRDKTGELFF. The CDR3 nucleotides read TGTGGCACCACCCAGCGCGACAAGACCGGGGAGCTGTTTTTT.